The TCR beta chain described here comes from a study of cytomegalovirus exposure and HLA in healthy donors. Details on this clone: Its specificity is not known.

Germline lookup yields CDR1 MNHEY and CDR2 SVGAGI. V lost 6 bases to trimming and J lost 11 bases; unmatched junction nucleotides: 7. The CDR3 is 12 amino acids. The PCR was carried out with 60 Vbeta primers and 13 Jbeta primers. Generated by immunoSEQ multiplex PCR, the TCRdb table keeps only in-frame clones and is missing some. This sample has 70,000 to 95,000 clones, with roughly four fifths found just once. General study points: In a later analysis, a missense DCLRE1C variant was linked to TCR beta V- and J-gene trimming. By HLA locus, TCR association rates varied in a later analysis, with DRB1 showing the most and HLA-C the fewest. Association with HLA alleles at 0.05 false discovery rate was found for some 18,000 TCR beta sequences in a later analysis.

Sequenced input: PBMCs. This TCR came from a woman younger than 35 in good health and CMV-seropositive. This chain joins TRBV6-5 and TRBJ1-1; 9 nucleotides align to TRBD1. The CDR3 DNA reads TGTGCCAGCAGGTTACAGGGGGCGCAGGCTTTCTTT. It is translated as CASRLQGAQAFF.